Listed below are T cell receptor beta chains from one sample, sequenced in a study of blood T cell repertoires in COVID-19. The assay was immunoSEQ multiplex PCR, and TCRdb's table has in-frame clones only and misses some. The sample records a few hundred thousand clones, around 88% being singletons. Source material: peripheral blood. The origin of the receptors is a woman in her 50s with acute or convalescent COVID-19. The CDR3 runs from the conserved cysteine through the conserved F or W. A D gene is named only where the DNA matches it firmly. Rows may omit the clone size; those that give it use once, few, many or a size class.

v_gene	abundance	j_gene	d_gene	CDR3aa	CDR3nt
TRBV10-3	-	TRBJ2-1	-	CAISEEDLYNEQFF	TGTGCCATCAGTGAGGAGGATCTTTACAATGAGCAGTTCTTC
TRBV7-2	-	TRBJ2-1	TRBD1	CASSLAGTGDYNEQFF	TGTGCCAGCAGCTTAGCCGGGACAGGGGATTACAATGAGCAGTTCTTC
TRBV29-1	-	TRBJ2-5	-	CSVTQGETQYF	TGCAGCGTTACCCAGGGCGAGACCCAGTACTTC
TRBV10-3	-	TRBJ2-7	-	CAILRGEQYF	TGTGCCATCCTCCGGGGAGAGCAGTACTTC
TRBV2	-	TRBJ1-2	TRBD1	CAGPGQGSPNYGYTF	TGTGCCGGTCCGGGACAGGGTTCCCCTAACTATGGCTACACCTTC
TRBV4-3	-	TRBJ1-5	-	CASSQVPRAQHF	TGCGCCAGCAGCCAAGTCCCCCGAGCCCAGCATTTT
TRBV4-1	-	TRBJ2-1	-	CASSQDRGSPYNEQFF	TGCGCCAGCAGCCAAGATCGAGGGTCCCCCTACAATGAGCAGTTCTTC
TRBV5-1	-	TRBJ1-6	-	CASSSSNEGSPLHF	TGCGCCAGCAGCTCGTCTAACGAGGGTTCACCCCTCCACTTT
TRBV4-2	few	TRBJ2-2	TRBD2	CASSQDSWLAGGRGGGELFF	TGTGCCAGCAGCCAAGATTCCTGGCTAGCGGGGGGGCGTGGCGGCGGGGAGCTGTTTTTT
TRBV19	-	TRBJ1-5	-	CASKRAGGHQPQHF	TGTGCCAGTAAAAGGGCCGGGGGGCATCAGCCCCAGCATTTT
TRBV11-2	-	TRBJ2-2	TRBD1	CASSQDRGSTGELFF	TGTGCCAGCAGTCAGGACAGGGGGTCAACCGGGGAGCTGTTTTTT
TRBV18	-	TRBJ1-1	TRBD1	CASSPPTGGVNTEAFF	TGTGCCAGCTCACCACCAACAGGGGGCGTGAACACTGAAGCTTTCTTT
TRBV19	few	TRBJ1-1	-	CASSTRPGGAFF	TGTGCCAGTAGTACCCGCCCCGGAGGGGCTTTCTTT
TRBV28	-	TRBJ1-3	-	CASSTIWERRAGNTIYF	TGTGCCAGCAGTACCATTTGGGAACGGCGGGCCGGAAACACCATATATTTT
TRBV2	-	TRBJ1-1	-	CASREGPTNTEAFF	TGTGCCAGCAGGGAGGGACCTACGAACACTGAAGCTTTCTTT
TRBV5-1	-	TRBJ2-3	-	CASSLESRGDTQYF	TGCGCCAGCAGCTTGGAGTCCCGAGGAGATACGCAGTATTTT
TRBV2	-	TRBJ2-2	TRBD2	CASSLTSGGRELFF	TGTGCCAGCAGTCTTACTAGCGGGGGTCGGGAGCTGTTTTTT
TRBV30	-	TRBJ1-2	TRBD1	CAWSTGTVYGYTF	TGTGCCTGGAGTACCGGGACAGTCTATGGCTACACCTTC
TRBV5-1	-	TRBJ1-2	TRBD1	CASSPRGQGGNYGYTF	TGCGCCAGCAGCCCGAGGGGCCAGGGGGGCAACTATGGCTACACCTTC
TRBV6-6	-	TRBJ2-5	TRBD1	CASSPGQGWQETQYF	TGTGCCAGCAGTCCAGGACAGGGCTGGCAAGAGACCCAGTACTTC
TRBV5-3	-	TRBJ2-7	TRBD2	CARSLTGSGLRVTYEQYF	TGTGCCAGAAGCTTGACCGGGTCGGGACTAAGGGTGACCTACGAGCAGTACTTC
TRBV4-3	-	TRBJ2-3	-	CASSQDWSGQGDTQYF	TGCGCCAGCAGCCAAGATTGGTCAGGGCAGGGTGATACGCAGTATTTT
TRBV10-3	-	TRBJ1-1	-	CAIRRDIGNTEAFF	TGTGCCATCAGAAGGGACATTGGGAACACTGAAGCTTTCTTT
TRBV5-4	-	TRBJ1-2	-	CASSLAERGDYGYTF	TGTGCCAGCAGCTTGGCCGAGCGGGGGGACTATGGCTACACCTTC
TRBV27	-	TRBJ2-7	-	CASSRIGQGWTYEQYF	TGTGCCAGCAGTCGTATAGGGCAGGGATGGACCTACGAGCAGTACTTC
TRBV2	-	TRBJ2-1	-	CASRGRSGRGSDEQFF	TGTGCCAGCAGGGGGCGGAGCGGCCGGGGGAGTGATGAGCAGTTCTTC
TRBV6-5	-	TRBJ1-1	-	CASRYHERGNTEAFF	TGTGCCAGCAGATACCACGAAAGAGGGAACACTGAAGCTTTCTTT
TRBV19	-	TRBJ2-1	TRBD2	CASSGLADYNEQFF	TGTGCCAGTTCAGGACTAGCGGATTACAATGAGCAGTTCTTC
TRBV5-1	-	TRBJ1-1	TRBD1	CASSSRQGTEAFF	TGCGCCAGCAGCTCTCGACAGGGGACTGAAGCTTTCTTT
TRBV7-9	-	TRBJ2-1	TRBD1	CASSPGTGFSYNEQFF	TGTGCCAGCAGCCCCGGGACAGGGTTCTCCTACAATGAGCAGTTCTTC
TRBV6-1	-	TRBJ2-3	-	CASSEWGGSTTDTQYF	TGTGCCAGCAGTGAATGGGGAGGCTCTACCACAGATACGCAGTATTTT
TRBV6-1	-	TRBJ2-7	TRBD2	CASSEQRGSYEQYF	TGTGCCAGCAGTGAACAGCGGGGCTCCTACGAGCAGTACTTC
TRBV2	-	TRBJ2-5	-	CASKIETGETQYF	TGTGCCAGCAAAATTGAGACGGGAGAGACCCAGTACTTC
TRBV19	-	TRBJ1-3	-	CASSDWAGAVSWSGNTIYF	TGTGCCAGTAGTGACTGGGCGGGGGCTGTATCATGGTCTGGAAACACCATATATTTT
TRBV7-2	-	TRBJ2-1	-	CASSLAGNNEQFF	TGTGCCAGCAGCTTAGCGGGCAACAATGAGCAGTTCTTC
TRBV19	-	TRBJ1-3	-	CASSAPRVTGNTIYF	TGTGCCAGTAGTGCCCCCAGGGTAACGGGAAACACCATATATTTT
TRBV3-1/TRBV3-2	-	TRBJ2-4	TRBD1	CASGGTGGAYIQYF	TGTGCCAGCGGTGGGACAGGGGGCGCGTACATTCAGTACTTC
TRBV15	-	TRBJ2-1	-	CATSSRSGSYNEQFF	TGTGCCACCAGCAGTCGTTCAGGGTCCTACAATGAGCAGTTCTTC
TRBV30	few	TRBJ2-3	-	CAWKSLLGIDTQYF	TGTGCCTGGAAATCCCTTCTAGGAATAGATACGCAGTATTTT
TRBV4-1	-	TRBJ1-5	-	CASSQDRGVQPQHF	TGCGCCAGCAGCCAAGACAGGGGTGTTCAGCCCCAGCATTTT